This T cell receptor (beta chain) is drawn from a study of blood T cell repertoires in COVID-19. Study-wide context: The United States, Italy and Spain were the sources of the acute and convalescent COVID-19 samples. PBMCs, B-cell-depleted T cells, or T cells provided the cDNA or gDNA that made up the material.

With 1 base clipped from V and 4 bases from J, the junction kept 7 bases outside the gene matches. Germline V gene sequence: CDR1 SGHDT, CDR2 YYEEEE. This CDR3 comprises 15 residues. Per the authors' pipeline: Cell counts per sample came from amplifying reference gene primers. The repertoire was sequenced with immunoSEQ multiplex PCR; TCRdb's copy has only in-frame clones and lacks some. V and J calls and clone size are as listed in that table; D and trimming were resolved from the DNA. This table holds some 350,000 clones, 90% found once. The origin of this receptor is a man aged 18 to 35 with active or convalescent COVID-19. The chain employs TRBV5-6 and TRBJ1-2; 7 bases agree with TRBD1. Input material: peripheral blood. The CDR3 DNA sequence: TGTGCCAGCAGCTTGATTTCGGGACAGATCTATGGCTACACCTTC. Amino acid sequence: CASSLISGQIYGYTF.